A single sample gave rise to the 21 T cell receptor beta chains below, sequenced in a study of blood T cell repertoires in COVID-19. Measured with immunoSEQ multiplex PCR; TCRdb has only the in-frame clones, and not every one. The table has under 80,000 clones, about four fifths seen once; the top ten hold almost 10%. Sequences were obtained from peripheral blood. The receptors stem from a human donor in a cohort sampled during active COVID-19.

Only a few counts were recorded for this clone. J is TRBJ2-7 and V is TRBV7-2, with TRBD2 identical over 9 bases. The V gene end was trimmed by 3 bases and the J gene end by 5 bases; junction bases not matched to a gene: 5. The CDR3 is 14 residues long. Germline CDR1 SGHTA, CDR2 FQGNSA. In DNA form, the CDR3 reads TGTGCCAGCAGCTTTTTCTCTAGCGGGGACGAGCAGTACTTC. It codes for CASSFFSSGDEQYF.

J is TRBJ1-2 and V is TRBV28; TRBD1 aligns across 8 bases. This CDR3 is built from 13 residues. Germline CDR1 MDHEN, CDR2 SYDVKM. The ends lost 5 bases at V and 8 bases at J; junction bases unmatched: 7. CDR3 nucleotide sequence: TGTGCCAGCAGTGAGACAGGGGCTCGCGGCTACACCTTC. Its protein is CASSETGARGYTF.

In this sample, this clone turned up once. The chain employs TRBV19 and TRBJ2-7; TRBD2 aligns across 7 bases. CDR3 length equals 14 residues. CDR1 is LNHDA, CDR2 SQIVND, per germline (reference sequence). Losses at the gene ends were 3 bases for V and 2 bases for J; bases not matched to a gene: 4. The CDR3 spells CASSIRGLPYEQYF. The CDR3 DNA reads as TGTGCCAGTAGTATTAGGGGACTACCCTACGAGCAGTACTTC.

This clone occurred a few times. The gene calls are TRBV5-1 and TRBJ1-4, with TRBD1 identical over 8 bases. V trimming: 4 bases; J trimming: 8 bases; junction bases outside the gene matches: 10. Germline values: CDR1 SGHRS, CDR2 YFSETQ. This CDR3 comprises 15 residues. The CDR3: CASSQPGTGGEKLFF. CDR3 bases: TGCGCCAGCAGCCAGCCAGGAACAGGGGGGGAAAAACTGTTTTTT.

This sequence joins TRBV27 and TRBJ2-2, with 7 bases matching TRBD2. Germline CDR1 and CDR2: MNHEY and SMNVEV (reference sequence). V lost 4 bases, J lost 7 bases, and 3 bases stayed unmatched. The CDR3 sequence is 13 residues long. The CDR3, as DNA: TGTGCCAGCAGTTCCTGGGGGGGCGGGGAGCTGTTTTTT. This encodes CASSSWGGGELFF.

The chain couples TRBV19 to TRBJ1-6, with D unresolved. The length of the CDR3 is 14 residues. The germline V gene encodes CDR1 LNHDA and CDR2 SQIVND (reference sequence). Trimming pared 6 bases from V and 7 bases from J, leaving 13 bases between. The CDR3 nucleotides read TGTGCCAGTAGCCGTACAGAGCGGAATTCACCCCTCCACTTT. Translation gives CASSRTERNSPLHF.

At least ten counts were recorded for this clone. The chain has TRBV7-8 and TRBJ1-3, with 7 bases aligning to TRBD1. CDR3 length: 14 amino acids. V trimming: 5 bases; J trimming: 4 bases; junction bases outside the gene matches: 5. Germline V gives CDR1 SGHVS, CDR2 FQNEAQ. Here the CDR3 reads CASSPWTGGNTIYF. The DNA of the CDR3 is TGTGCCAGCAGCCCCTGGACAGGAGGAAACACCATATATTTT. Full variable domain (outside the CDR3, taken from reference TRBV7-8 and TRBJ1-3): GAGVSQSPRYKVAKRGQDVALRCDPISGHVSLFWYQQALGQGPEFLTYFQNEAQLDKSGLPSDRFFAERPEGSVSTLKIQRTQQEDSAVYLCASSPWTGGNTIYFGEGSWLTVV.

The chain joins TRBV6-2 or TRBV6-3 to TRBJ2-1, with D possibly TRBD2 on 6 matching bases. The CDR3 has 16 residues. The germline V gene has CDR1 MNHEY and CDR2 SVGEGT. V lost 5 bases, J lost 1 base, and 15 bases lay in between. CDR3 bases: TGTGCCAGCAGTACCGGAGGGCCTCAGTCCTACAATGAGCAGTTCTTC. Protein product: CASSTGGPQSYNEQFF.

This sequence joins TRBV15 and TRBJ2-1; TRBD2 matches 13 bases. The CDR3 totals 16 residues. Per germline, CDR1 LNHNV and CDR2 YYDKDF (reference sequence). Trimming removed 0 bases from V and 9 bases from J; junction bases left unmatched: 5. The CDR3 here is CATSRDVLAGGPEQFF. The DNA for the CDR3 is TGTGCCACCAGCAGAGATGTACTAGCGGGAGGGCCTGAGCAGTTCTTC.

The gene calls are TRBV28 and TRBJ1-2; a weak D match, TRBD1 (5 bases). Looked up from germline, CDR1 is MDHEN and CDR2 is SYDVKM. With 2 bases removed from V and 3 bases from J, the gap between germline ends came to 10 bases. CDR3 length: 14 residues. CDR3 sequence: CASSLSATDYGYTF. Here the CDR3 DNA reads TGTGCCAGCAGTTTAAGCGCGACAGACTATGGCTACACCTTC.

The chain couples TRBV7-2 to TRBJ1-2; the match to TRBD1 covers 7 bases. J was trimmed by 5 bases and V by 0 bases; bases with no gene match: 3. The CDR3 spans 14 residues. The germline gives CDR1 SGHTA, CDR2 FQGNSA. The CDR3 loop is CASSLAGRGYGYTF. In DNA form, the CDR3 reads TGTGCCAGCAGCTTAGCTGGCAGGGGGTATGGCTACACCTTC.

This chain uses TRBV2 with TRBJ2-1; 16 bases line up with TRBD2. V lost 8 bases, J lost 10 bases, and 8 bases stayed unmatched. CDR3 size: 15 residues. The germline gives CDR1 SNHLY, CDR2 FYNNEI. The CDR3 protein is CASGGTSGRAGEQFF. The CDR3 nucleotides read TGTGCCAGCGGGGGGACTAGCGGGAGGGCAGGCGAGCAGTTCTTC.

This clone was seen only once. The chain uses TRBV15 and TRBJ2-5; 9 bases are shared with TRBD2. The ends lost 3 bases at V and 4 bases at J; junction bases unmatched: 3. This CDR3 region has 14 residues. CDR1 is LNHNV and CDR2 is YYDKDF in the germline V gene (reference sequence). CDR3 DNA: TGTGCCACCAGCAGTTATAGCGGGAGAGAGACCCAGTACTTC. The encoded protein is CATSSYSGRETQYF.

This rearrangement joins TRBV6-6 to TRBJ2-1; D gene unclear. The germline CDR1 and CDR2 sequences are MNHNY and SVGAGI (reference sequence). This CDR3 has 15 residues. With 6 bases removed from V and 0 bases from J, the gap between germline ends came to 12 bases. CDR3 nucleotides: TGTGCCAGCAGCGCGGCCGGTGGCTCCTACAATGAGCAGTTCTTC. Protein sequence: CASSAAGGSYNEQFF.

V and J are TRBV5-6 and TRBJ2-5; a possible D gene is TRBD1 (5 bases). This CDR3 is 13 amino acids long. Germline CDR1 and CDR2: SGHDT and YYEEEE. The V gene lost 2 bases and the J gene lost 5 bases, with 10 bases spanning the gap. This CDR3 reads CASSLLGVETQYF. The CDR3 nucleotides are TGTGCCAGCAGCTTATTAGGGGTTGAGACCCAGTACTTC.

CDR3 DNA sequence: TGTGCCAGCAGCCCAATCTCACAGATCTATGGCTACACCTTC. This sequence encodes CASSPISQIYGYTF. The J gene is TRBJ1-2, the V gene TRBV6-5, with no clear D. CDR1 and CDR2 from the germline V gene are MNHEY and SVGAGI. The CDR3 loop spans 14 amino acids. The V gene lost 6 bases and the J gene lost 4 bases, with 15 bases spanning the gap.

The chain uses TRBV5-4 and TRBJ2-5; tentative D call: TRBD1 (5 bases). V was shortened by 4 bases and J by 4 bases, with 11 bases between the two germline ends. The CDR3 covers 13 residues. Germline V gene data show CDR1 as SGHNT and CDR2 as YYREEE (reference sequence). The CDR3 DNA is TGTGCCAGCAGCGCCCCAGGGATAGAGACCCAGTACTTC. It is translated as CASSAPGIETQYF. Complete variable domain (other parts from reference TRBV5-4 and TRBJ2-5): ETGVTQSPTHLIKTRGQQVTLRCSSQSGHNTVSWYQQALGQGPQFIFQYYREEENGRGNFPPRFSGLQFPNYSSELNVNALELDDSALYLCASSAPGIETQYFGPGTRLLVL.

V is TRBV11-1 and J is TRBJ2-2; TRBD1 aligns across 7 bases. The V gene end was trimmed by 5 bases and the J gene end by 7 bases; junction bases not matched to a gene: 10. The CDR3 contains 15 residues. Germline assignment: CDR1 SGHAT and CDR2 FQDESV (reference sequence). The CDR3 DNA is TGTGCCAGCAGCACGGCAACAGGGGTGAACGGGGAGCTGTTTTTT. It specifies CASSTATGVNGELFF.

The chain uses TRBV5-4 and TRBJ2-6; D is uncertain. The CDR3 spans 15 residues. The germline gives CDR1 SGHNT, CDR2 YYREEE (reference sequence). The V gene lost 3 bases and the J gene lost 9 bases, with 16 bases spanning the gap. The CDR3 sequence: CASSSGATKSNVLTF. The CDR3 DNA reads as TGTGCCAGCAGCTCCGGAGCGACCAAGAGCAACGTCCTGACTTTC.

The V gene is TRBV9, the J gene TRBJ1-6, with D tentatively TRBD1 (5 bases). Trimming removed 0 bases at V and 5 bases at J, with 6 bases between. CDR3 length equals 14 residues. Germline lookup yields CDR1 SGDLS and CDR2 YYNGEE. This CDR3 reads CASSVEQDNSPLHF. In nucleotides, the CDR3 is TGTGCCAGCAGCGTAGAACAGGATAATTCACCCCTCCACTTT.

This clone was observed a handful of times. V is TRBV10-3 and J is TRBJ1-2; no clear D gene. V was shortened by 7 bases and J by 5 bases, with 14 bases between the two germline ends. Germline loops: CDR1 ENHRY, CDR2 SYGVKD. There are 13 residues in the CDR3. CDR3 in amino acids: CAITGSLRYGYTF. The CDR3 nucleotides are TGTGCCATCACGGGGAGTCTTCGATATGGCTACACCTTC.